The 32 T cell receptor beta chains reported below all come from one sample, sequenced in a study of shared clonotypes between healthy human individuals. Positively selected for CCR7, the CD45RO-negative cells used as naive CD8 cells excluded terminally differentiated effector memory CD45RA+ cells. Data came from immunoSEQ multiplex PCR; TCRdb stores just in-frame clones and leaves some out. The sample has hundreds of thousands of clones, about 96% seen once; the top ten hold about 0.12%. The specimen sequenced was naive CD8+ T cells sorted from blood. Every receptor here comes from a woman in her twenties or thirties in good health.

The V call is TRBV10-1, the J call TRBJ1-1, with D tentatively TRBD1 (5 bases). The CDR3 runs 17 residues. The germline V gene has CDR1 WNHNN and CDR2 SYGVQD (reference sequence). The V gene lost 2 bases and the J gene lost 11 bases, with 27 bases spanning the gap. CDR3 nucleotides: TGCGCCAGCAGTGAGACCTTCCCGGGGGGAGGATATGGACGGGCTTTCTTT. Translating gives CASSETFPGGGYGRAFF.

This clone has only one observation. This rearrangement joins TRBV6-5 to TRBJ2-7; TRBD1 is a possible D gene (5 bases). The CDR3 has 14 residues. CDR1 and CDR2 (germline): MNHEY, SVGAGI. Trimming took off 6 bases at V and 1 base at J, with 13 bases between the two ends. CDR3 nucleotides: TGTGCCAGCAGACCGAACAGGTGGTCCTACGAGCAGTACTTC. Protein product: CASRPNRWSYEQYF.

The rearrangement joins TRBV5-6 to TRBJ2-2, with D unresolved. V was pared by 3 bases and J by 5 bases, with 11 bases between. Germline CDR1 SGHDT, CDR2 YYEEEE. This CDR3 spans 14 amino acids. The DNA for the CDR3 is TGTGCCAGCAGCTCTTGGGGTTTAACCGGGGAGCTGTTTTTT. Its translation is CASSSWGLTGELFF.

The chain uses TRBV7-6 and TRBJ2-3; 7 nucleotides match TRBD1. Trimming removed 2 bases from V and 2 bases from J; junction bases left unmatched: 7. Per germline, CDR1 SGHVS and CDR2 FNYEAQ. This CDR3 has 16 residues. The CDR3 DNA follows: TGTGCCAGCAGCTTAAGGGGGCCGATCACCACAGATACGCAGTATTTT. Its protein product is CASSLRGPITTDTQYF. Looking up the rest from reference TRBV7-6 and TRBJ2-3 gives the full variable domain: GAGVSQSPRYKVTKRGQDVALRCDPISGHVSLYWYRQALGQGPEFLTYFNYEAQQDKSGLPNDRFSAERPEGSISTLTIQRTEQRDSAMYRCASSLRGPITTDTQYFGPGTRLTVL.

This chain joins TRBV6-1 and TRBJ1-5, with D hard to call. Germline CDR1 is MNHNS and CDR2 is SASEGT. The CDR3 is 13 residues long. The ends were cut back, 8 bases at V and 6 bases at J, with 14 bases in the middle. The CDR3 DNA follows: TGTGCCAGCGCGGGGTTGCTAGGTCAGCCCCAGCATTTT. Translating it yields CASAGLLGQPQHF.

This chain uses TRBV21-1 with TRBJ1-1; the table's D call, TRBD1, was not checked against the DNA. TRBV21-1 is listed as a pseudogene. The CDR3 loop spans 15 amino acids. This chain's CDR3 is CASSTPTGDHTEAFF. The CDR3 DNA reads TGTGCCAGCAGCACCCCGACAGGGGACCACACTGAAGCTTTCTTT.

This rearrangement joins TRBV6-6 to TRBJ1-5; a possible D gene is TRBD1 (5 bases). Germline V gives CDR1 MNHNY, CDR2 SVGAGI (reference sequence). V lost 0 bases and J 7 bases, leaving 7 bases between the germline ends. CDR3 length equals 13 residues. Here the CDR3 reads CASSYSGTQPQHF. In DNA, the CDR3 is TGTGCCAGCAGTTACTCTGGGACCCAGCCCCAGCATTTT.

The chain joins TRBV11-2 to TRBJ1-1, with TRBD1 matching 7 bases. The germline V gene encodes CDR1 SGHAT and CDR2 FQNNGV. Trimming at V came to 5 bases and at J to 4 bases, leaving 7 bases not matched to a gene. The CDR3 length is 14 residues. Here the CDR3 DNA reads TGTGCCAGCAGCCAATTGGCAGGGGGCACTGAAGCTTTCTTT. Its protein is CASSQLAGGTEAFF.

The chain carries TRBV7-8 and TRBJ2-3; the match to TRBD2 covers 8 bases. With 5 bases clipped from V and 6 bases from J, the junction kept 7 bases outside the gene matches. Looked up from germline, CDR1 is SGHVS and CDR2 is FQNEAQ. The CDR3 extends over 14 amino acids. The CDR3: CASSRRGAGDTQYF. The CDR3 DNA sequence: TGTGCCAGCAGCCGGCGGGGGGCAGGGGATACGCAGTATTTT.

This chain joins TRBV6-5 and TRBJ1-1; TRBD1 is a possible D gene (6 bases). V shed 5 bases and J shed 1 base, with 11 bases lying between them. In germline, CDR1 is MNHEY, CDR2 SVGAGI. The CDR3 covers 14 residues. The CDR3 coding sequence is TGTGCCAGCAGTGGGGGCGGGGAGAACACTGAAGCTTTCTTT. Translated, it gives CASSGGGENTEAFF.

This sequence joins TRBV5-4 and TRBJ2-7; D may be TRBD1 or TRBD2 (6 bases each). CDR1 is SGHNT, CDR2 YYREEE, per germline (reference sequence). Trimming left V 4 bases short and J 2 bases short, with 19 bases between. The CDR3 has 16 residues. The CDR3 nucleotides are TGTGCCAGCAGCCCCCCGGGGGCGGAACCTACCTACGAGCAGTACTTC. Protein: CASSPPGAEPTYEQYF.

A word on this clone: Other DNA sequences in the sample encode the same CDR3. The chain recombines TRBV28 with TRBJ2-7; D is perhaps TRBD2 (6 bases). V was clipped by 0 bases and J by 0 bases, with 6 bases between them. There are 14 residues in the CDR3. From germline, CDR1 is MDHEN and CDR2 SYDVKM. The CDR3: CASSLWGGSYEQYF. The CDR3 region has the DNA TGTGCCAGCAGTTTATGGGGGGGCTCCTACGAGCAGTACTTC.

The J gene is TRBJ2-3, the V gene TRBV27; 10 bases agree with TRBD2. The ends lost 5 bases at V and 4 bases at J; junction bases unmatched: 9. The V gene's germline CDR1 is MNHEY and CDR2 SMNVEV (reference sequence). The CDR3 runs 16 residues. The DNA for the CDR3 is TGTGCCAGCAGTCCTCGGAAAGGGACTAGCGCAGATACGCAGTATTTT. Translating gives CASSPRKGTSADTQYF.

This chain uses TRBV5-6 with TRBJ1-2; 10 bases are a match to TRBD1. The CDR3 is 15 residues long. Germline values: CDR1 SGHDT, CDR2 YYEEEE. V shed 2 bases and J 2 bases; nucleotides not matched to a gene: 3. The CDR3 sequence: CASSFRQGANYGYTF. CDR3 DNA: TGTGCCAGCAGCTTTCGACAGGGGGCAAACTATGGCTACACCTTC. The full variable domain, with the rest looked up from reference TRBV5-6 and TRBJ1-2, is DAGVTQSPTHLIKTRGQQVTLRCSPKSGHDTVSWYQQALGQGPQFIFQYYEEEERQRGNFPDRFSGHQFPNYSSELNVNALLLGDSALYLCASSFRQGANYGYTFGSGTRLTVV.

The chain links TRBV6-5 to TRBJ2-1, with D perhaps matching TRBD2 (5 bases). With 0 bases removed from V and 7 bases from J, the gap between germline ends came to 10 bases. Germline CDR1 MNHEY, CDR2 SVGAGI. The CDR3 is made up of 14 amino acids. The CDR3 loop is CASSYSRAANEQFF. CDR3 nucleotides: TGTGCCAGCAGTTACTCGAGAGCGGCAAATGAGCAGTTCTTC.

The rearrangement links TRBV5-6 to TRBJ2-1; 10 bases match TRBD2. The germline V gene encodes CDR1 SGHDT and CDR2 YYEEEE. This CDR3 comprises 19 residues. Trimming removed 2 bases from V and 0 bases from J; junction bases left unmatched: 11. The CDR3 DNA is TGTGCCAGCAGCTTCTGGTTCCCAGCGGGGGGGAGCTCCTACAATGAGCAGTTCTTC. This codes for CASSFWFPAGGSSYNEQFF.

This chain connects TRBV5-1 to TRBJ2-1, with 12 positions matching TRBD2. The CDR3 totals 17 residues. V dropped 3 bases and J dropped 4; count of bases not matched to a gene: 8. Germline assignment: CDR1 SGHRS and CDR2 YFSETQ. The CDR3 here is CASSSTSGRPFYNEQFF. The CDR3 bases are TGCGCCAGCAGCTCAACTAGCGGGAGGCCCTTTTACAATGAGCAGTTCTTC.

This clone was seen more than once but under ten times. This chain connects TRBV10-3 to TRBJ2-3; 12 bases align to TRBD1. The CDR3 loop spans 16 amino acids. Germline CDR1 ENHRY, CDR2 SYGVKD. V lost 2 bases and J lost 6; bases outside the gene matches: 6. CDR3 nucleotides: TGTGCCATCAGTGAGCCGGGACAGGGGGCTCCTGATACGCAGTATTTT. Residues: CAISEPGQGAPDTQYF.

CDR3 sequence (DNA): TGTGCCAGCAGACGGGGGGGTACTGAAGCTTTCTTT. Protein product: CASRRGGTEAFF. The gene calls are TRBV2 and TRBJ1-1; maybe TRBD1 (5 bases). The CDR3 has 12 residues. CDR1 is SNHLY and CDR2 is FYNNEI in the germline V gene. V lost 6 bases, J lost 5 bases, and 10 bases lay in between.

The chain recombines TRBV5-4 with TRBJ1-4; maybe TRBD1 (6 bases). Deletions cut 3 bases from V and 0 bases from J, with 12 bases between. Per the germline V gene, CDR1 is SGHNT and CDR2 is YYREEE (reference sequence). The CDR3 loop spans 16 amino acids. The CDR3 loop reads CASSSDRPATNEKLFF. The CDR3 coding sequence is TGTGCCAGCAGCTCAGACAGGCCCGCAACTAATGAAAAACTGTTTTTT.

V gene TRBV4-1 combines with J gene TRBJ2-7; no definite D call. The CDR3 totals 16 residues. The germline V gene encodes CDR1 MGHRA and CDR2 YSYEKL. Trimming removed 4 bases at V and 3 bases at J, with 19 bases between. The DNA for the CDR3 is TGCGCCAGCAGCCCCGTGCCGGGCGTTACCATCTACGAGCAGTACTTC. Amino acid sequence: CASSPVPGVTIYEQYF.

The CDR3 region is CASSKGGNEQYF. CDR3 DNA: TGTGCCAGCAGTAAAGGCGGGAACGAGCAGTACTTC. V usage is TRBV27 and J usage is TRBJ2-7, with D possibly being TRBD2 (6 bases). The CDR3 covers 12 residues. Germline-derived CDR1 and CDR2 are MNHEY and SMNVEV (reference sequence). V lost 5 bases, J lost 5 bases, and 10 bases lay in between.

The J gene is TRBJ2-3, the V gene TRBV4-1; 11 nucleotides agree with TRBD2. Germline lookup yields CDR1 MGHRA and CDR2 YSYEKL. This CDR3 is built from 17 residues. J was trimmed by 3 bases and V by 3 bases; bases with no gene match: 8. CDR3 loop: CASSQATLAGGTDTQYF. The CDR3 nucleotides are TGCGCCAGCAGCCAGGCCACCTTAGCGGGAGGGACAGATACGCAGTATTTT.

The rearrangement uses TRBV27 and TRBJ2-7; 8 bases fit TRBD2. V trimming: 5 bases; J trimming: 1 base; junction bases outside the gene matches: 4. This CDR3 has 14 residues. From germline, CDR1 is MNHEY and CDR2 SMNVEV (reference sequence). The CDR3 coding sequence is TGTGCCAGCAGTCCCGGGGGGGGATCCTACGAGCAGTACTTC. Protein sequence: CASSPGGGSYEQYF.

The chain combines TRBV7-8 with TRBJ2-1; 12 nucleotides align to TRBD2. J lost 9 bases, V lost 6 bases, and 12 bases had no gene match. This CDR3 has 16 residues. Germline values: CDR1 SGHVS, CDR2 FQNEAQ. For the CDR3, the DNA is TGTGCCAGCAGAATCCTTGAGGGACTAGCGGGCGGTGAGCAGTTCTTC. Translating gives CASRILEGLAGGEQFF.

This clone was seen just once. The V and J genes are TRBV19 and TRBJ2-7; D is unclear. The CDR3 contains 13 residues. The germline V gene has CDR1 LNHDA and CDR2 SQIVND (reference sequence). Between the trimmed V and J ends, which lost 5 bases and 2 bases, there was a span of 10 bases. CDR3 sequence (DNA): TGTGCCAGTAGTGCCGACACCGCCTACGAGCAGTACTTC. Residues: CASSADTAYEQYF.

The V and J genes are TRBV7-8 and TRBJ2-4; weak D call: TRBD2 (7 bases). The CDR3 extends over 17 amino acids. The V end was cut by 4 bases, the J end by 8 bases, with 24 bases between. The germline V gene has CDR1 SGHVS and CDR2 FQNEAQ. For the CDR3, the DNA is TGTGCCAGCAGCTCCGGTCTGGGGGGGCTGGATGAAGACATTCAGTACTTC. This gives the protein CASSSGLGGLDEDIQYF.

This clone was seen just once. The V and J genes are TRBV5-5 and TRBJ2-7, with D perhaps matching TRBD1 (6 bases). Between the trimmed V and J ends, which lost 3 bases and 3 bases, there was a span of 13 bases. The germline V gene has CDR1 SGHKS and CDR2 YYEKEE (reference sequence). The CDR3 consists of 14 residues. Written as DNA, the CDR3 is TGTGCCAGCAGCTACAACCGGGACAACTACGAGCAGTACTTC. This codes for CASSYNRDNYEQYF.

V gene TRBV29-1 combines with J gene TRBJ2-5; D possibly matches TRBD1 or TRBD2 (5 bases each). The end of the DNA fits TRBJ2-7 better, so the J call may be wrong. Germline V gene data show CDR1 as SQVTM and CDR2 as ANQGSEA. CDR3 length equals 14 residues. In nucleotides, the CDR3 is TGCAGCGTTGCCGTTGGGGGAGAGTGGGACGAGCAGTACTTC. Translation gives CSVAVGGEWDEQYF.

The count of this clone is one. The genes are TRBV19 and TRBJ1-1; possible D gene TRBD1, 6 bases. Trimming cost V 5 bases and J 0 bases, with 10 bases left between them. Per germline, CDR1 LNHDA and CDR2 SQIVND (reference sequence). The CDR3 consists of 14 residues. CDR3: CASSEGGMNTEAFF. The CDR3 nucleotides read TGTGCCAGTAGTGAGGGGGGGATGAACACTGAAGCTTTCTTT. Full variable domain (rest looked up from reference TRBV19 and TRBJ1-1): DGGITQSPKYLFRKEGQNVTLSCEQNLNHDAMYWYRQDPGQGLRLIYYSQIVNDFQKGDIAEGYSVSREKKESFPLTVTSAQKNPTAFYLCASSEGGMNTEAFFGQGTRLTVV.

The CDR3 loop reads CAWSPRRGGLMYEQYF. CDR3 in DNA: TGTGCCTGGAGTCCCCGACGGGGGGGGCTAATGTACGAGCAGTACTTC. The gene calls are TRBV30 and TRBJ2-7, with 8 nucleotides matching TRBD2. Germline CDR1 reads GTSNPN; CDR2 reads SVGIG (reference sequence). This CDR3 is built from 16 residues. V trimming: 2 bases; J trimming: 4 bases; junction bases outside the gene matches: 13.

The chain joins TRBV2 to TRBJ1-4; the match to TRBD1 covers 8 bases. Germline assignment: CDR1 SNHLY and CDR2 FYNNEI. V dropped 6 bases and J dropped 8; count of bases not matched to a gene: 8. The CDR3 has 14 residues. The CDR3 nucleotides read TGTGCCAGCAGAGGGGGTCAGGGGGCGGAAAAACTGTTTTTT. As protein: CASRGGQGAEKLFF.